The text below deals with one TCR beta chain. Germline V gene lookup returns CDR1 SEHNR and CDR2 FQNEAQ (reference sequence). This CDR3 has 18 amino acids. V dropped 8 bases and J dropped 2; count of bases not matched to a gene: 17. This sample stems from a study of blood T cell repertoires in COVID-19. The wider study: In each case, the material was cDNA or gDNA derived from T cells, B-cell-depleted T cells, or PBMCs.

Sequenced by immunoSEQ multiplex PCR; TCRdb stores in-frame clones only, minus some. The sample includes just over 300,000 clones, 70% to 90% seen only once; the top ten take about 4.6%. Recruits, aged roughly 18 to 89 years, lived in 25 or so US areas. Material for sequencing was PBMCs or T cells enriched from blood (not recorded which). The rearrangement links TRBV7-9 to TRBJ2-1; 8 nucleotides line up with TRBD2. This clonotype originated in a man aged 25 to 45 who had recovered from COVID-19. The CDR3 sequence: CASGPREGGRSAYNEQFF. Here the CDR3 DNA reads TGTGCCAGCGGCCCCCGGGAGGGGGGCCGGTCGGCCTACAATGAGCAGTTCTTC.